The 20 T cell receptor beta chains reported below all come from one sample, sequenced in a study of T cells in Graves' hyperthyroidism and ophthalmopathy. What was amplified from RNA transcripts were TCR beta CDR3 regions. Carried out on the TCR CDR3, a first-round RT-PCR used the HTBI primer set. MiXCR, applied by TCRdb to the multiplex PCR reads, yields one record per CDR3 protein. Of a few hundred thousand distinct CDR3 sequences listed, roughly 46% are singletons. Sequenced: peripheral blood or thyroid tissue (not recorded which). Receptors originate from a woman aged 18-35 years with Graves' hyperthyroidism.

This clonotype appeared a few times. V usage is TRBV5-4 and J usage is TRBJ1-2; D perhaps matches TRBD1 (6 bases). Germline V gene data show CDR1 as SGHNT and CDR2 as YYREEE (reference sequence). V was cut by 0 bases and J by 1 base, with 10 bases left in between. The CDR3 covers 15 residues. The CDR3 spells CASSLAGVLNYGYTF. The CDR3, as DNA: TGTGCCAGCAGCTTGGCAGGGGTCCTTAACTATGGCTACACCTTC.

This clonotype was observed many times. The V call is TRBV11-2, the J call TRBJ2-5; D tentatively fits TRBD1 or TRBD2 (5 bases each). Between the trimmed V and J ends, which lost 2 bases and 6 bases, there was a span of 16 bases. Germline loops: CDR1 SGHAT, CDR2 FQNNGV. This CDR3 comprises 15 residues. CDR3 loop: CASSLTGLLGQTQYF. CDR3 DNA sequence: TGTGCCAGCAGCTTAACGGGGCTCTTAGGGCAGACCCAGTACTTC.

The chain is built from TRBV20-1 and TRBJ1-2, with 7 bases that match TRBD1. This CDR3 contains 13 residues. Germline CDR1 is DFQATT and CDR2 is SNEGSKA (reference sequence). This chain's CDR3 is CGAADRSIYGYTF. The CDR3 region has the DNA TGCGGCGCTGCGGACAGGAGTATCTATGGCTACACCTTC.

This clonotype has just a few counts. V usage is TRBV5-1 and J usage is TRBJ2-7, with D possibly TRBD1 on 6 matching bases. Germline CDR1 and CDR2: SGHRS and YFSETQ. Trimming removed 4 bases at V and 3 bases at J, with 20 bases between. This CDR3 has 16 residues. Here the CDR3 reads CASSLSVRGSFYEQYF. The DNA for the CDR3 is TGCGCCAGCAGCCTCAGCGTCAGGGGTTCTTTCTACGAGCAGTACTTC.

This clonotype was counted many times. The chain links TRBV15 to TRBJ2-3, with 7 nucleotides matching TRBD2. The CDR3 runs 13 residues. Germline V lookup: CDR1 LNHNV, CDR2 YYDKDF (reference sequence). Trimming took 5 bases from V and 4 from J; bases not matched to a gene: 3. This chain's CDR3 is CATSRDYSDTQYF. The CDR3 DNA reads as TGTGCCACCAGCCGGGACTACTCAGATACGCAGTATTTT.

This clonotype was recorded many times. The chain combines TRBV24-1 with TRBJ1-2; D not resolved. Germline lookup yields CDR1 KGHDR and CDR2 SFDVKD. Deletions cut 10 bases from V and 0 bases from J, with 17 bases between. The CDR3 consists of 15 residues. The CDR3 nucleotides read TGTGCCACGGCCCCCGGTGATCCAGCTAACTATGGCTACACCTTC. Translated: CATAPGDPANYGYTF.

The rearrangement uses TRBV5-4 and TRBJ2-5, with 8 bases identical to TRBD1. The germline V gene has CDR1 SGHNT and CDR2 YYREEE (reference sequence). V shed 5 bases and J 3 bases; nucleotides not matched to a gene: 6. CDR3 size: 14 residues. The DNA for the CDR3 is TGTGCCAGCAGTCAGGACAGGGAGAAAGAGACCCAGTACTTC. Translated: CASSQDREKETQYF.

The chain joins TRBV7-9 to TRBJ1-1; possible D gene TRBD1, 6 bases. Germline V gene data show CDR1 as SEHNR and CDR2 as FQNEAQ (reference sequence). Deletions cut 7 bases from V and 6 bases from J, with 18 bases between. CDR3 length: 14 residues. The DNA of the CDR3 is TGTGCCAGCACCCCTACAGGGAGGTCTGCTGAAGCTTTCTTT. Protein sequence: CASTPTGRSAEAFF.

The CDR3 spells CATSDVGGPPYGYTF. Written as DNA, the CDR3 is TGTGCCACCAGTGACGTCGGGGGACCTCCTTATGGCTACACCTTC. This chain uses TRBV24-1 with TRBJ1-2, with D possibly being TRBD1 (5 bases). Germline V gene data show CDR1 as KGHDR and CDR2 as SFDVKD. Deletions cut 4 bases from V and 5 bases from J, with 16 bases between. CDR3 length: 15 residues.

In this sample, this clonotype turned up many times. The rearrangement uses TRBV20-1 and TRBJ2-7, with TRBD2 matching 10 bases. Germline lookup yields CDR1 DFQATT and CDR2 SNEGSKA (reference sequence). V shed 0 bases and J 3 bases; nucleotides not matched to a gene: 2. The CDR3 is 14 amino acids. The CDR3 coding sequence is TGCAGTGCTAGAGAGCCTAGCGGGAGCTACGAGCAGTACTTC. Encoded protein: CSAREPSGSYEQYF.

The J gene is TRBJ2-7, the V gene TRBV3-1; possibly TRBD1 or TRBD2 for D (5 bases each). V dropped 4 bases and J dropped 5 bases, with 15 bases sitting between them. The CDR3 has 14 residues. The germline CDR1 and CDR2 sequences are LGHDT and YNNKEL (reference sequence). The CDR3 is CASSPGTGHDEQYF. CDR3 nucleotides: TGTGCCAGCAGCCCTGGGACCGGGCACGACGAGCAGTACTTC.

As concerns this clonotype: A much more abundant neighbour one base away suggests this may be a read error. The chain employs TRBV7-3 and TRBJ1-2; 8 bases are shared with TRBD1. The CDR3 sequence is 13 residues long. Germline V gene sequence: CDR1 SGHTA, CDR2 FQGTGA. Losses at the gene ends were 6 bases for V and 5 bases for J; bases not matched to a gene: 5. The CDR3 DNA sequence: TGTGCCAGCAGTGCGGACAGGGTTTATGGCTACACCTTC. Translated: CASSADRVYGYTF.

For the CDR3, the DNA is TGCAGTGCCGAGGACAGTCTTGCCGAGACCCAGTACTTC. This translates into CSAEDSLAETQYF. The genes are TRBV20-1 and TRBJ2-5, with D maybe TRBD1 (6 bases). The V end lost 6 bases, the J end lost 5 bases, and 16 bases lay between the germline ends. The germline gives CDR1 DFQATT, CDR2 SNEGSKA (reference sequence). This CDR3 is built from 13 residues.

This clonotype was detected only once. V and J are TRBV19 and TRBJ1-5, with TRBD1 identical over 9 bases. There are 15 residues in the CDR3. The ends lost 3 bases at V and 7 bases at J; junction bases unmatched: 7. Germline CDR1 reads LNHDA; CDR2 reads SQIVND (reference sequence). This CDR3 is CASSMGQGGWQPQHF. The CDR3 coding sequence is TGTGCCAGTAGTATGGGACAGGGAGGATGGCAGCCCCAGCATTTT.

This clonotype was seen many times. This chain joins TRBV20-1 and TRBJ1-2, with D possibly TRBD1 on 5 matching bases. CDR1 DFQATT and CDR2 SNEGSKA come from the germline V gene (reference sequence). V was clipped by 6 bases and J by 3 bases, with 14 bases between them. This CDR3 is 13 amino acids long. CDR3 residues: CSAEYGDDYGYTF. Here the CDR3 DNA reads TGCAGTGCCGAATACGGGGACGACTATGGCTACACCTTC.

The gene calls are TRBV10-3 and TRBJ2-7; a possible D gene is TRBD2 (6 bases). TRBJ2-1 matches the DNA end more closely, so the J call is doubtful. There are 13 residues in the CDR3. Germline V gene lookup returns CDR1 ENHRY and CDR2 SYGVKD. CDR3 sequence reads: CAISDRGSNEQFF. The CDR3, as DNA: TGTGCCATCAGTGATCGGGGGAGTAATGAGCAGTTCTTC.

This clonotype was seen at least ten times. The CDR3 reads CASSPPFRAGPTYEQYF. DNA of the CDR3: TGCGCCAGCAGCCCACCGTTTAGAGCGGGCCCGACCTACGAGCAGTACTTC. V and J are TRBV4-1 and TRBJ2-7, with D maybe TRBD2 (6 bases). CDR1 is MGHRA and CDR2 is YSYEKL in the germline V gene. The CDR3 is 17 amino acids. V was pared by 4 bases and J by 2 bases, with 21 bases between.

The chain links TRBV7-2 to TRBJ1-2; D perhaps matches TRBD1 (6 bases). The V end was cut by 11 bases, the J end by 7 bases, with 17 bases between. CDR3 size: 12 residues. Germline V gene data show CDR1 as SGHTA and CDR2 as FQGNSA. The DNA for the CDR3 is TGTGCCTGGAGTGCCCGGGGGCTTGGCTACACCTTC. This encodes CAWSARGLGYTF.

The chain's CDR3 is CSAYTGTDTF. The CDR3 DNA sequence: TGCAGTGCTTACACCGGGACTGACACCTTC. The J gene is TRBJ1-2, the V gene TRBV20-1; D is perhaps TRBD1 (5 bases). Trimming removed 5 bases at V and 12 bases at J, with 13 bases between. This CDR3 comprises 10 residues. Germline lookup yields CDR1 DFQATT and CDR2 SNEGSKA (reference sequence).

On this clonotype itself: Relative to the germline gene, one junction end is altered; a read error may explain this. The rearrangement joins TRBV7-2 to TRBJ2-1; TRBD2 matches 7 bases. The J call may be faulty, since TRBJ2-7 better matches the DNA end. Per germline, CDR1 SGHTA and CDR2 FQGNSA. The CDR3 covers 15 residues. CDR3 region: CASSLTGTTYNEQYF. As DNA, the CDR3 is TGCGCCAGCAGCCTCACCGGGACTACTTACAATGAGCAGTACTTC.